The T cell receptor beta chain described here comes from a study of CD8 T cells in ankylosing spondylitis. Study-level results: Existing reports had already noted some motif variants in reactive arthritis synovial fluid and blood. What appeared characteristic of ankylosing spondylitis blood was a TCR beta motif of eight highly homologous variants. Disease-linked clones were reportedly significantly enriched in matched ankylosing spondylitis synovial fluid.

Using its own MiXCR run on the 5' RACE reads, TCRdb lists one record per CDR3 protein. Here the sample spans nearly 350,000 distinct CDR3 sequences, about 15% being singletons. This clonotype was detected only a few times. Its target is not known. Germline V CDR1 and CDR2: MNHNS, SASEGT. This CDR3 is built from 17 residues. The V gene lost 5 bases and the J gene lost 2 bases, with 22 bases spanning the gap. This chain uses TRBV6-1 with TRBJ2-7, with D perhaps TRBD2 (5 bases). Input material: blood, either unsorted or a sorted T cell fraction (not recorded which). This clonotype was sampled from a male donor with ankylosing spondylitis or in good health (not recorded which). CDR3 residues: CASSRQHEGLTTYEQYF. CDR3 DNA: TGTGCCAGCAGTAGACAACACGAGGGCCTGACCACCTACGAGCAGTACTTC.